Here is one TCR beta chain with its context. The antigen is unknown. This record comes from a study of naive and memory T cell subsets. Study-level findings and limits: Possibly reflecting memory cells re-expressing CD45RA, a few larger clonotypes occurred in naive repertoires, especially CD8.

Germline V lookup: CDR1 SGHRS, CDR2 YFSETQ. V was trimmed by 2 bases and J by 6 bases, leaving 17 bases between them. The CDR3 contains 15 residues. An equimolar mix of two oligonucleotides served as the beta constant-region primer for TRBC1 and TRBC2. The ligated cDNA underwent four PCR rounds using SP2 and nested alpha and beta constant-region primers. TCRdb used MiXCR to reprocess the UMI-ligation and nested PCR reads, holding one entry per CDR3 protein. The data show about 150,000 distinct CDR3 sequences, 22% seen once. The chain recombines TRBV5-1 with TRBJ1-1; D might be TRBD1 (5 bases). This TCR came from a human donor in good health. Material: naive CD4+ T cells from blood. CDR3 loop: CASSLVQGLNSEAFF. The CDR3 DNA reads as TGCGCCAGCAGCTTAGTCCAGGGATTGAATTCTGAAGCTTTCTTT.